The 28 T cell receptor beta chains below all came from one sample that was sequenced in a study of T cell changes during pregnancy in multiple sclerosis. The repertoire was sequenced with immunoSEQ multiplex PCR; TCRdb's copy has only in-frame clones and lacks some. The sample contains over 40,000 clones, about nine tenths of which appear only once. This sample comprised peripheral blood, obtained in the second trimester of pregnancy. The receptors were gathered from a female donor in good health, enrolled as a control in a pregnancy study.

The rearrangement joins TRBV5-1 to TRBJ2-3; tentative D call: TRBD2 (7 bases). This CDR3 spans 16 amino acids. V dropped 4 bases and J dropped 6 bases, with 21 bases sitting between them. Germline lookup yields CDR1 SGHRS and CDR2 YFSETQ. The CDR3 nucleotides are TGCGCCAGCAGCCAGACAGCCGGGGGGCAACCGGATACGCAGTATTTT. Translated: CASSQTAGGQPDTQYF. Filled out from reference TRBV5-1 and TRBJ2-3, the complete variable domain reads KAGVTQTPRYLIKTRGQQVTLSCSPISGHRSVSWYQQTPGQGLQFLFEYFSETQRNKGNFPGRFSGRQFSNSRSEMNVSTLELGDSALYLCASSQTAGGQPDTQYFGPGTRLTVL.

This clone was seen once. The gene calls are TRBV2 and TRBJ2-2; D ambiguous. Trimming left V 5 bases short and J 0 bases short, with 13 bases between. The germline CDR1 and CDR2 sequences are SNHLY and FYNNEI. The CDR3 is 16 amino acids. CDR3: CASSPPKASNTGELFF. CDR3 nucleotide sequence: TGTGCCAGCAGTCCTCCCAAAGCTTCGAACACCGGGGAGCTGTTTTTT.

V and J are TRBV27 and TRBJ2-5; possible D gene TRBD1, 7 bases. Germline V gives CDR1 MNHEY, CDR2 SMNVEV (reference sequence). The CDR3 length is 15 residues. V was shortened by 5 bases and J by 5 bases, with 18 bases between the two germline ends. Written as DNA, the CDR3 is TGTGCCAGCAGTCTTACGGAGGGGGCCGTTGAGACCCAGTACTTC. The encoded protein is CASSLTEGAVETQYF.

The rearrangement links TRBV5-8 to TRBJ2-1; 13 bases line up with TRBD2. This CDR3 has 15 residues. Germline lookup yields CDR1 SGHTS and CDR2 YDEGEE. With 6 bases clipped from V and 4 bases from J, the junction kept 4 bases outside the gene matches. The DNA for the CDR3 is TGTGCCAGCATGGAGGGACTAGCGGGGTACAATGAGCAGTTCTTC. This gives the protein CASMEGLAGYNEQFF.

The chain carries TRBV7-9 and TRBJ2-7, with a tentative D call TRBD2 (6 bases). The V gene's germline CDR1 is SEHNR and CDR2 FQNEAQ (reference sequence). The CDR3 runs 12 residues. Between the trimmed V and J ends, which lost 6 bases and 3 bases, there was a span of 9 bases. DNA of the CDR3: TGTGCCAGCAGTATTAGCGGCTACGAGCAGTACTTC. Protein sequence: CASSISGYEQYF.

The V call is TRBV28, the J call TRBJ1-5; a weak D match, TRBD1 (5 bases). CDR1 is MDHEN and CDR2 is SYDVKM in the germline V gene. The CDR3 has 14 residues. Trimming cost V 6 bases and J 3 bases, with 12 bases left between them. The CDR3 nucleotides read TGTGCCAGCAGCGCCTACAGGTACAATCAGCCCCAGCATTTT. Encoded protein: CASSAYRYNQPQHF.

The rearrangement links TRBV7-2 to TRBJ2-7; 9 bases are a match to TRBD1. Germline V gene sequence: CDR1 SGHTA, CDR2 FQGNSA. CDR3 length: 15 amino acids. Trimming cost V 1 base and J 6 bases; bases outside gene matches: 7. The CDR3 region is CASSLVRDRVREQYF. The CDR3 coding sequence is TGTGCCAGCAGCTTAGTCCGGGACAGGGTACGCGAGCAGTACTTC.

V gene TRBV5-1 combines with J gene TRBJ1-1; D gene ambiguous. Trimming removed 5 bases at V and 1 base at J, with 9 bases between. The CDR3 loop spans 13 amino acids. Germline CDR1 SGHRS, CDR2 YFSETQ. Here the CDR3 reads CASSPQANTEAFF. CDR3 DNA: TGCGCCAGCAGTCCCCAGGCGAACACTGAAGCTTTCTTT.

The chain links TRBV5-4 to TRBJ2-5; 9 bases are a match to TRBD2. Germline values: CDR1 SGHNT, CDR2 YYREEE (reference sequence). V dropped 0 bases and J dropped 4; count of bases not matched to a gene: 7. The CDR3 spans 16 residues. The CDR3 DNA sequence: TGTGCCAGCAGCTTGGGGTTAGCGGGAGTATCAGAGACCCAGTACTTC. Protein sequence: CASSLGLAGVSETQYF. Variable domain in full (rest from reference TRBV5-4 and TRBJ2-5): ETGVTQSPTHLIKTRGQQVTLRCSSQSGHNTVSWYQQALGQGPQFIFQYYREEENGRGNFPPRFSGLQFPNYSSELNVNALELDDSALYLCASSLGLAGVSETQYFGPGTRLLVL.

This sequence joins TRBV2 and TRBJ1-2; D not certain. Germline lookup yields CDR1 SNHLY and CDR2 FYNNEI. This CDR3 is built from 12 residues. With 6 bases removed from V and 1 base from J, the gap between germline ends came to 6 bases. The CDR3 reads CASRQSNYGYTF. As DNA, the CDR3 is TGTGCCAGCAGACAGAGTAACTATGGCTACACCTTC.

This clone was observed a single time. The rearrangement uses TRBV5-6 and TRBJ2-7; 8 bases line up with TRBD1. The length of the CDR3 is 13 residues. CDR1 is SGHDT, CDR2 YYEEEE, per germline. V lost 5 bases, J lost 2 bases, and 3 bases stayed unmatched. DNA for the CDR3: TGTGCCAGCAGTCAGGACAGGGCCTACGAGCAGTACTTC. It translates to CASSQDRAYEQYF.

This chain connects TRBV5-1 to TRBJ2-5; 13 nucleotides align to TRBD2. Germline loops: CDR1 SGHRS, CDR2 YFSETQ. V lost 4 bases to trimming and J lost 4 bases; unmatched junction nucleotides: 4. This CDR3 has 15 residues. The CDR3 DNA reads TGCGCCAGCAGCCCCGGACTAGCGGGAGTAGAGACCCAGTACTTC. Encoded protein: CASSPGLAGVETQYF.

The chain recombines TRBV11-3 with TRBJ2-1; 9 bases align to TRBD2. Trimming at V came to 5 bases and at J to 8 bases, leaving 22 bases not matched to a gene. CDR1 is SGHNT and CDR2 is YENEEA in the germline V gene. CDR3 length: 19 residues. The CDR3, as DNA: TGTGCCAGCAGCCCCCCTAGGTGGTCTAGCGGGGTGGGTTTTGATGAGCAGTTCTTC. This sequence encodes CASSPPRWSSGVGFDEQFF.

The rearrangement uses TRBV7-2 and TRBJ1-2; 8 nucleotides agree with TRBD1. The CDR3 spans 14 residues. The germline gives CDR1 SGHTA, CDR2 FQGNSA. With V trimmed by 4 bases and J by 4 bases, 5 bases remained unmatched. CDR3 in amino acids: CASSSTTGVYGYTF. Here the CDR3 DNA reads TGTGCCAGCAGCTCGACGACAGGGGTCTATGGCTACACCTTC. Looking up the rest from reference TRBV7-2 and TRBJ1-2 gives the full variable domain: GAGVSQSPSNKVTEKGKDVELRCDPISGHTALYWYRQSLGQGLEFLIYFQGNSAPDKSGLPSDRFSAERTGGSVSTLTIQRTQQEDSAVYLCASSSTTGVYGYTFGSGTRLTVV.

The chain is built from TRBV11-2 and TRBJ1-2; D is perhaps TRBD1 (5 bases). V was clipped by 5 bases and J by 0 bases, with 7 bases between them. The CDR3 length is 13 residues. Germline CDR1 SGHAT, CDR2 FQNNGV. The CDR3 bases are TGTGCCAGCAGCACGACAGCTAACTATGGCTACACCTTC. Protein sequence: CASSTTANYGYTF.

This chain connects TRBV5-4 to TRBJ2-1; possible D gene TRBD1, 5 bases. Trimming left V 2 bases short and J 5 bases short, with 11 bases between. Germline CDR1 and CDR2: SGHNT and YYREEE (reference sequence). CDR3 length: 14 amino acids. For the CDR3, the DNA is TGTGCCAGCAGCTTCCAAACAGGTAACAATGAGCAGTTCTTC. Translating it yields CASSFQTGNNEQFF.

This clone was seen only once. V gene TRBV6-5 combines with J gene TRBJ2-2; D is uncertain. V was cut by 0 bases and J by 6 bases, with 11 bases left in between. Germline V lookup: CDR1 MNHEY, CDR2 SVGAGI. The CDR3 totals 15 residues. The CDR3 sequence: CASSYSPDKSGELFF. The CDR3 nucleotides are TGTGCCAGCAGTTACTCCCCCGACAAGTCCGGGGAGCTGTTTTTT.

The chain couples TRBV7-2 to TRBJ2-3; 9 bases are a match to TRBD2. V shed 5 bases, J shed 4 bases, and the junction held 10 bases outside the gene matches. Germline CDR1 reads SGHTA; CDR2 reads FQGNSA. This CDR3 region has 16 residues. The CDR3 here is CASSPRTSGRSDTQYF. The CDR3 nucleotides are TGTGCCAGCAGCCCCCGAACTAGCGGGCGTTCAGATACGCAGTATTTT.

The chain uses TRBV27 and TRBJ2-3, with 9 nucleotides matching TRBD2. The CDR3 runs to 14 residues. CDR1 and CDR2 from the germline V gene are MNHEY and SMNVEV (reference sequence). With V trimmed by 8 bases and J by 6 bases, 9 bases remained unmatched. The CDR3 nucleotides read TGTGCCAGCGGTATGCGGGGGGGCGCCGATACGCAGTATTTT. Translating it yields CASGMRGGADTQYF.

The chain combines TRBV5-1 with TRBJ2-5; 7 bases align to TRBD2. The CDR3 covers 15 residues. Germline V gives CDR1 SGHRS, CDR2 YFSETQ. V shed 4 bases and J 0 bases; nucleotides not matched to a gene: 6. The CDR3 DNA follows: TGCGCCAGCAGCGTTTGGGGGAGGGACCAAGAGACCCAGTACTTC. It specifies CASSVWGRDQETQYF.

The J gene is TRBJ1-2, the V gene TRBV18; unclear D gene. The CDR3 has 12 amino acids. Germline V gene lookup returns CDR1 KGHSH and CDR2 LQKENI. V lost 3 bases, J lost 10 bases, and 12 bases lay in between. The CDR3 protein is CASSPRSVFYTF. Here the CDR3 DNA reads TGTGCCAGCTCACCGCGATCGGTTTTCTACACCTTC.

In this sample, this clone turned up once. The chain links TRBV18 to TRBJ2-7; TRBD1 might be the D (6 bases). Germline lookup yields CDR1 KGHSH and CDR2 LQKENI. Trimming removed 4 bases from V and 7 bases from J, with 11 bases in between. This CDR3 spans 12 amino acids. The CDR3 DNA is TGTGCCAGCTCACACAGGGCTGGGGAGCAGTACTTC. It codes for CASSHRAGEQYF.

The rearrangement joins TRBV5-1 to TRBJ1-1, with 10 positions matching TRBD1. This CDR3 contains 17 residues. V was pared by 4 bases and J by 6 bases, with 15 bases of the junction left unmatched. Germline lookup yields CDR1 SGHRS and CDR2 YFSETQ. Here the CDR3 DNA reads TGCGCCAGCAGCGTCCCCGGGACAGGGGAGAAGTTCGCTGAAGCTTTCTTT. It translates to CASSVPGTGEKFAEAFF.

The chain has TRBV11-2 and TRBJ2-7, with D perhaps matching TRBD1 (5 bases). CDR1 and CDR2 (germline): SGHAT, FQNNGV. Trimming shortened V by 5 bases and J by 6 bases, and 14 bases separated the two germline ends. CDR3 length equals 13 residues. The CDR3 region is CASSLTGYGEQYF. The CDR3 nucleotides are TGTGCCAGCAGCCTCACAGGTTACGGCGAGCAGTACTTC.

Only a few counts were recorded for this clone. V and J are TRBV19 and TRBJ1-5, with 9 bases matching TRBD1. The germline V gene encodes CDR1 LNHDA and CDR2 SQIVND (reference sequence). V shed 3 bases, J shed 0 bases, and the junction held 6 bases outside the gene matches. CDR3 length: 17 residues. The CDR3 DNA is TGTGCCAGTAGTATCCTGCCGGGACAGGGTAGCAATCAGCCCCAGCATTTT. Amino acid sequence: CASSILPGQGSNQPQHF.

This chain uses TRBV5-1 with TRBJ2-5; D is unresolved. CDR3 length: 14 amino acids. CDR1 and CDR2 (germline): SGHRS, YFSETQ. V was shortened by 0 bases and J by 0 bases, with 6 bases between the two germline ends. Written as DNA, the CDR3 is TGCGCCAGCAGCTTGGCAGGCTACCAAGAGACCCAGTACTTC. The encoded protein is CASSLAGYQETQYF.

DNA for the CDR3: TGTGCCATCAGTGAACGACTAGTTGAGCAGTTCTTC. The encoded protein is CAISERLVEQFF. This chain links TRBV10-3 with TRBJ2-1; tentative D call: TRBD2 (6 bases). The germline V gene encodes CDR1 ENHRY and CDR2 SYGVKD. V lost 3 bases and J lost 9, with 9 bases in between. The CDR3 covers 12 residues.

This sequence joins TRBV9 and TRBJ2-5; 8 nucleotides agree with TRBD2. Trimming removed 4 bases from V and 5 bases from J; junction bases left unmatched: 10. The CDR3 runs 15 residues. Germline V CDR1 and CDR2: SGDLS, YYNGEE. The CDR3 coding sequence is TGTGCCAGCAGCATTCGTCTAGCGGGCGGGGAGACCCAGTACTTC. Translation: CASSIRLAGGETQYF. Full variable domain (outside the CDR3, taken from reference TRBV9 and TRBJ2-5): DSGVTQTPKHLITATGQRVTLRCSPRSGDLSVYWYQQSLDQGLQFLIQYYNGEERAKGNILERFSAQQFPDLHSELNLSSLELGDSALYFCASSIRLAGGETQYFGPGTRLLVL.